By share of the sample, the clone carrying this T cell receptor beta chain is medium-sized. This record comes from a study of graft-versus-host responses after intestinal transplantation. Profiling relied on immunoSEQ multiplex PCR, and the TCRdb table lists in-frame clones only, not all of them. Seen here are roughly 18,000 clones, approximately 40% observed once, and the top ten hold about 0.95%. The CDR3 spans 16 residues. Germline V gene sequence: CDR1 SNHLY, CDR2 FYNNEI. V lost 7 bases, J lost 7 bases, and 14 bases stayed unmatched. V is TRBV2 and J is TRBJ1-4; 8 nucleotides match TRBD1. The source was alloreactive CD4+ T cells from a mixed lymphocyte reaction culture, collected before intestinal transplant. Described subset: CFSE-low proliferating T cells sorted from roughly six-day pre-transplant mixed lymphocyte reaction (GvH or HvG direction). This TCR derives from a human patient who received an intestinal transplant. CDR3 amino acids: CASKWQGARLFEKLFF. CDR3 nucleotides: TGTGCCAGCAAGTGGCAGGGGGCGCGTTTGTTTGAAAAACTGTTTTTT.